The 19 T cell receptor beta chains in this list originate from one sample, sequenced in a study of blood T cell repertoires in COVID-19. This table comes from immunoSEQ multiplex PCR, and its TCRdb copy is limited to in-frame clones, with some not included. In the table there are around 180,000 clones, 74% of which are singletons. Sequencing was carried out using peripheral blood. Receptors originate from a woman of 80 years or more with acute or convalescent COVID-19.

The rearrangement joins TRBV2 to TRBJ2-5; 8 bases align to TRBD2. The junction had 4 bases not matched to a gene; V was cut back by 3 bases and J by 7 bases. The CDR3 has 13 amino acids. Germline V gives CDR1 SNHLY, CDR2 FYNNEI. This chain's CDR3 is CASSEGTSGTQYF. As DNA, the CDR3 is TGTGCCAGCAGTGAGGGGACTAGTGGGACCCAGTACTTC.

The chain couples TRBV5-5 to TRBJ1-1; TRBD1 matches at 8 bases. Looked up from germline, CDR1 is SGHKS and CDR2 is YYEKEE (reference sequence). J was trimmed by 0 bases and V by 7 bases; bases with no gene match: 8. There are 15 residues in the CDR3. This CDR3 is CASSLPGQVNTEAFF. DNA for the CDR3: TGTGCCAGCTCCCTCCCGGGACAGGTGAACACTGAAGCTTTCTTT. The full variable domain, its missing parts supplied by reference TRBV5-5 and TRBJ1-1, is DAGVTQSPTHLIKTRGQQVTLRCSPISGHKSVSWYQQVLGQGPQFIFQYYEKEERGRGNFPDRFSARQFPNYSSELNVNALLLGDSALYLCASSLPGQVNTEAFFGQGTRLTVV.

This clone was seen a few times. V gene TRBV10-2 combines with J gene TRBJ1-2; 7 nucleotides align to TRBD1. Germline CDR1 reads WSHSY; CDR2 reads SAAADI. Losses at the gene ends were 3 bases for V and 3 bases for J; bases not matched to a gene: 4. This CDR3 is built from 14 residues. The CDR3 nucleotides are TGCGCCAGCAGTGACTACAGGGGCTACTATGGCTACACCTTC. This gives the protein CASSDYRGYYGYTF.

The CDR3 sequence is CASSVGLADHYNEQFF. The CDR3 DNA is TGTGCCAGCAGCGTGGGACTAGCGGACCACTACAATGAGCAGTTCTTC. The V gene is TRBV5-5, the J gene TRBJ2-1, with TRBD2 matching over 11 bases. Germline V gives CDR1 SGHKS, CDR2 YYEKEE (reference sequence). The CDR3 contains 16 residues. V was clipped by 4 bases and J by 3 bases; unmatched bases: 6.

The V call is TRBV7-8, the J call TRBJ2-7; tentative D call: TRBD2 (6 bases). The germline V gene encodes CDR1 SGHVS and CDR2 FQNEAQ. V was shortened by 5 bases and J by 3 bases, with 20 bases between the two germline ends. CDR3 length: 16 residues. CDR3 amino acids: CASSVNSRLEYYEQYF. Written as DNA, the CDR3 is TGTGCCAGCAGCGTAAACTCCAGACTAGAGTACTACGAGCAGTACTTC.

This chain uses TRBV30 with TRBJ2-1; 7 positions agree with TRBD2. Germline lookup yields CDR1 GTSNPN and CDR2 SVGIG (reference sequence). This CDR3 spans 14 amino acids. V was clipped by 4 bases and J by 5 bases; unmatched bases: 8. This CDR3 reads CAWNLADPNNEQFF. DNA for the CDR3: TGTGCCTGGAACCTAGCGGACCCTAACAATGAGCAGTTCTTC.

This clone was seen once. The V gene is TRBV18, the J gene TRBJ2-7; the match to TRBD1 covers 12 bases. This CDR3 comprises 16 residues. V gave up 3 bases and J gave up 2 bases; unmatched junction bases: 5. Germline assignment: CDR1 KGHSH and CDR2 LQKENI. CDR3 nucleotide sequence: TGTGCCAGCTCACCCCCGGGGACAGGGGGCACCTACGAGCAGTACTTC. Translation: CASSPPGTGGTYEQYF.

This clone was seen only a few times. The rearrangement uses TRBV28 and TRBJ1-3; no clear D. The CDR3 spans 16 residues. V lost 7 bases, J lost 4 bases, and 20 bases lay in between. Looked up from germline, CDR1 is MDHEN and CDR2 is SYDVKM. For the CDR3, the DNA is TGTGCCAGCACCCCATTTTCCCCCAAAGCCGGAAACACCATATATTTT. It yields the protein CASTPFSPKAGNTIYF.

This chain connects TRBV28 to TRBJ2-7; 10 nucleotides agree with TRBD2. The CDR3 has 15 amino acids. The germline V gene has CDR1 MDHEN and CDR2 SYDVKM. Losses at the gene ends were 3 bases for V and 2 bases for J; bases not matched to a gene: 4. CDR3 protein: CASSLGSGRAYEQYF. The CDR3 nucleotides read TGTGCCAGCAGTTTGGGGAGCGGGAGGGCCTACGAGCAGTACTTC. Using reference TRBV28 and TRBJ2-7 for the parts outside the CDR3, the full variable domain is DVKVTQSSRYLVKRTGEKVFLECVQDMDHENMFWYRQDPGLGLRLIYFSYDVKMKEKGDIPEGYSVSREKKERFSLILESASTNQTSMYLCASSLGSGRAYEQYFGPGTRLTVT.

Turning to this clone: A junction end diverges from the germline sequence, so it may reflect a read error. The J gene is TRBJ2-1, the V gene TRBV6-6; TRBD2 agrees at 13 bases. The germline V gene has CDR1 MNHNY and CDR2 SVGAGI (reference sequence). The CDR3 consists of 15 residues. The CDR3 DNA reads TGTGCCAACAGTTACGCGGGACTAGCGGGACTTGAGCAGTTCTTC. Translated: CANSYAGLAGLEQFF.

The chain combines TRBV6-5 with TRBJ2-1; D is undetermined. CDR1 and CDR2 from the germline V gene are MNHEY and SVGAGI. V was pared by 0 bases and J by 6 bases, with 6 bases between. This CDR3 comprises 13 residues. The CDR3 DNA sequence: TGTGCCAGCAGTTACTCGGCAATCAATGAGCAGTTCTTC. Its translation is CASSYSAINEQFF.

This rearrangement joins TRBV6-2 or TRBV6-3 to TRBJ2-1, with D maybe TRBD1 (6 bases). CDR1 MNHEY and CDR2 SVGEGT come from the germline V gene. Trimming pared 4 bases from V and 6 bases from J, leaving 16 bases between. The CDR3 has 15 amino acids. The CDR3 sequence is CASSWQGHEFNEQFF. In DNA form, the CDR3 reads TGTGCCAGCAGTTGGCAGGGACACGAGTTCAATGAGCAGTTCTTC.

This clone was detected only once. This CDR3 is CASSVQGPTEAFF. The CDR3, as DNA: TGCGCCAGCAGTGTACAGGGTCCCACTGAAGCTTTCTTT. V and J are TRBV10-1 and TRBJ1-1; TRBD1 might be the D (6 bases). This CDR3 spans 13 amino acids. Trimming shortened V by 4 bases and J by 4 bases, and 10 bases separated the two germline ends. Germline V gene sequence: CDR1 WNHNN, CDR2 SYGVQD (reference sequence).

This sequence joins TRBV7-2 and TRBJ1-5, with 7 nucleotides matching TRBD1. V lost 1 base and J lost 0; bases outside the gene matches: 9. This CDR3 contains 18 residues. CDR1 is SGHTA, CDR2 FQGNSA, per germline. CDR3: CASSLVGQVGNSNQPQHF. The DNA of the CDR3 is TGTGCCAGCAGCTTAGTAGGACAGGTTGGGAATAGCAATCAGCCCCAGCATTTT. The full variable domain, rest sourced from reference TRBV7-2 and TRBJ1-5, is GAGVSQSPSNKVTEKGKDVELRCDPISGHTALYWYRQSLGQGLEFLIYFQGNSAPDKSGLPSDRFSAERTGGSVSTLTIQRTQQEDSAVYLCASSLVGQVGNSNQPQHFGDGTRLSIL.

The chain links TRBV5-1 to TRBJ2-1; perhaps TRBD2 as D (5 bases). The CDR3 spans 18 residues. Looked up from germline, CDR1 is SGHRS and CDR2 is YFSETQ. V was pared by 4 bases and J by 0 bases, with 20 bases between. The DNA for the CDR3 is TGCGCCAGCAGCCTATCCGGGAACTTCTTTGCCTCCTACAATGAGCAGTTCTTC. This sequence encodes CASSLSGNFFASYNEQFF.

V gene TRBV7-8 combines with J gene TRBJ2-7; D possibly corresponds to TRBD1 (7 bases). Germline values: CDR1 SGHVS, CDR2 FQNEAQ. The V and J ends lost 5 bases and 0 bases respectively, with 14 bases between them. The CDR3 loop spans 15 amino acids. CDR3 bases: TGTGCCAGCAGCCCCAGGGGGGCCTTCTCCTACGAGCAGTACTTC. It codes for CASSPRGAFSYEQYF.

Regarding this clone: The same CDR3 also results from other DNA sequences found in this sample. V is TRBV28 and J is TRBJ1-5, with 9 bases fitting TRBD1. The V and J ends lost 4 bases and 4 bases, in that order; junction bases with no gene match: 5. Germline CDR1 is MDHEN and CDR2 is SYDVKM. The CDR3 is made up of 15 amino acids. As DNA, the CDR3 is TGTGCCAGCAGTTCGGGACAGGGAAGAAATCAGCCCCAGCATTTT. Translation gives CASSSGQGRNQPQHF.

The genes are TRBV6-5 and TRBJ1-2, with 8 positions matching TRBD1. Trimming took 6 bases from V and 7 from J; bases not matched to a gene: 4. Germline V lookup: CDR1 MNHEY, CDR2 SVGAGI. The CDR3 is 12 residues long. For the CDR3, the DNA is TGTGCCAGCAGCGGGACAGGAGTTGGCTACACCTTC. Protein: CASSGTGVGYTF.

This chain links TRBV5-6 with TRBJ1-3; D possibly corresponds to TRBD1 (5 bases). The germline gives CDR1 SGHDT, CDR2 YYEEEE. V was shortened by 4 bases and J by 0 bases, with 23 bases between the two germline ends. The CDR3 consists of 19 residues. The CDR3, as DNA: TGTGCCAGCAGCCCCCTCGGCAGGGAAAAGACTGTCTCTGGAAACACCATATATTTT. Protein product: CASSPLGREKTVSGNTIYF.